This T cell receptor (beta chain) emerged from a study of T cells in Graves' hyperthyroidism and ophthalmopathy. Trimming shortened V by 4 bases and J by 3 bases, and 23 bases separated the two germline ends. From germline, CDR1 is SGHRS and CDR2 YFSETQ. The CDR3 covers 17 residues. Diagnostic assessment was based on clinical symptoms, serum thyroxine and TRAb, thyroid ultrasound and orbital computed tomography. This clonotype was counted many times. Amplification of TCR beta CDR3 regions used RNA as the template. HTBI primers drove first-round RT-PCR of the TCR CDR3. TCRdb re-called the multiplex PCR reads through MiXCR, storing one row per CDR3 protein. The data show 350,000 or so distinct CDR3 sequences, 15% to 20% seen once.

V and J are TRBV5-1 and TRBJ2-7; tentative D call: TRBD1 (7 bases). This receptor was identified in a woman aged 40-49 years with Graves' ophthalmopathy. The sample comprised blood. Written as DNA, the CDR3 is TGCGCCAGCAGCCCCGCAGATGCCAGGGGGGAGGACTACGAGCAGTACTTC. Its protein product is CASSPADARGEDYEQYF.